This T cell receptor (beta chain) was retrieved from a study of blood T cell repertoires in COVID-19. Overall study: The United States, Italy and Spain supplied acute and convalescent COVID-19 samples. T cells, B-cell-depleted T cells, or PBMCs provided the cDNA or gDNA that served as material.

The CDR3 contains 17 residues. The germline V gene has CDR1 LNHNV and CDR2 YYDKDF (reference sequence). Trimming at V came to 0 bases and at J to 6 bases, leaving 6 bases not matched to a gene. In the authors' workflow: Amplification from reference gene primers served as the basis for estimated nucleated cell counts. TCRdb keeps only in-frame clones here, not all; method: immunoSEQ multiplex PCR. V and J calls and clone size are as listed in that table; D and trimming were resolved from the DNA. The table shows about 290,000 clones, with approximately 91% occurring only once. The gene calls are TRBV15 and TRBJ2-1; TRBD2 agrees at 12 bases. The receptor's source is a woman aged 40 to 50 who had recovered from COVID-19. The material sequenced was peripheral blood. The CDR3 loop is CATSRDPGTSGFNEQFF. In DNA, the CDR3 is TGTGCCACCAGCAGAGATCCCGGGACTAGCGGGTTCAATGAGCAGTTCTTC.